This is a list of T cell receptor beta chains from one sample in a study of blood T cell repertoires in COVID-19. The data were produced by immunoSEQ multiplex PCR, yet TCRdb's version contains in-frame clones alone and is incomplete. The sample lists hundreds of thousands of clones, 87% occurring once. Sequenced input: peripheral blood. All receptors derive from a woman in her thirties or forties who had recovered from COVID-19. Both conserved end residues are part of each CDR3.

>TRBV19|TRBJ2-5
CASGIRGGNHGEYF
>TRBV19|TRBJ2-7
CASSGRGTGDGEQYF
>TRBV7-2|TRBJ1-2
CASSLGHRISYGYTF
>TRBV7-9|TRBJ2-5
CASSFRGGHSGETQYF
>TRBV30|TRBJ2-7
CAWSPFKFQGNEQYF
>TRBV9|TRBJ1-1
CASSVQSNTEAFF
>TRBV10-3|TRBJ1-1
CAISESSGGTEAFF
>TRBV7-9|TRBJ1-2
CASSLAQGGGSGYTF
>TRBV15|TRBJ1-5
CATSTDRAQPQHF
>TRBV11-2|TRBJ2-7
CASSLDRGGYEQYF
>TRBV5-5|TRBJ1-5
CASSLWGLNQPQHF
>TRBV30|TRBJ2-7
CAWSVGLAHEQYF
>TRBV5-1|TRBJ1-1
CASSGGTGRNTEAFF
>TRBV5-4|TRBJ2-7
CASSLERQGVATEQYF
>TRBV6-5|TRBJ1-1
CASRRTGEAFF
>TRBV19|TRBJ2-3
CASSRGQGTDTQYF
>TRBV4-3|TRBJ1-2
CASSQVDRERGYTF
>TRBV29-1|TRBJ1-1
CSVSGGVNTEAFF
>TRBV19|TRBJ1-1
CASSSRTVAEAFF
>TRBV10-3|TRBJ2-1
CAISHRDRENEQFF
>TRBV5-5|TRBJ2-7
CASSLAPSLYEQYF
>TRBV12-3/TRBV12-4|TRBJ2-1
CASSFNTMNEQFF
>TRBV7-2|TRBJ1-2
CASSLAQGDYGYTF
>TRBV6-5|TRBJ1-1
CASSFRTGAPNTEAFF
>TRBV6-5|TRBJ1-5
CASSYSRGAKPQHF
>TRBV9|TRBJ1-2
CASSPTGRGWGYTF
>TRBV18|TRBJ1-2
CASSPGTGGVYGYTF
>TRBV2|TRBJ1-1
CASSEMKGSEAFF
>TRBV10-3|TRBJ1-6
CAIKSGSSFTSLHF
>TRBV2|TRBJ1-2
CASSGQGRDGYTF
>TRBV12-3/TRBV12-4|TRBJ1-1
CASSQQGNTEAFF
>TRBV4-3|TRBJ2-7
CASSRVSGGPYEQYF
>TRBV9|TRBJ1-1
CASSGQGNTEAFF
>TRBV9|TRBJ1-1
CASSVAPRTEAFF
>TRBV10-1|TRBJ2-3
CASSDEGIPDTQYF
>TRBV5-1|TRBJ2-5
CASSVWTAQETQYF